This section outlines one T cell receptor (beta chain) sequence together with its context. Its specificity is unknown. This sample was included in a study of T cells in tumors after PD-1 blockade. Background on the study: No patient had prior checkpoint blockade, systemic immunosuppression, or radiotherapy within 4 weeks.

The CDR3 loop spans 15 amino acids. J lost 3 bases, V lost 6 bases, and 3 bases had no gene match. The germline CDR1 and CDR2 sequences are LGHNA and YNFKEQ. Overall study findings and caveats: Blood contained about 45% of the tumor's TCR clonotypes.

Profiling relied on immunoSEQ multiplex PCR, and the TCRdb table lists in-frame clones only, not all of them. The sample has 60,000 to 70,000 clones, around 67% seen once. The gene calls are TRBV4-2 and TRBJ2-2; 11 positions match TRBD1. The material was PBMCs, obtained after anti-PD-1 treatment. This sequence originates from a human donor with basal cell carcinoma. CDR3 nucleotide sequence: TGTGCCAGCAGTCCGGGACAGGGGGACACCGGGGAGCTGTTTTTT. Amino acid sequence: CASSPGQGDTGELFF.